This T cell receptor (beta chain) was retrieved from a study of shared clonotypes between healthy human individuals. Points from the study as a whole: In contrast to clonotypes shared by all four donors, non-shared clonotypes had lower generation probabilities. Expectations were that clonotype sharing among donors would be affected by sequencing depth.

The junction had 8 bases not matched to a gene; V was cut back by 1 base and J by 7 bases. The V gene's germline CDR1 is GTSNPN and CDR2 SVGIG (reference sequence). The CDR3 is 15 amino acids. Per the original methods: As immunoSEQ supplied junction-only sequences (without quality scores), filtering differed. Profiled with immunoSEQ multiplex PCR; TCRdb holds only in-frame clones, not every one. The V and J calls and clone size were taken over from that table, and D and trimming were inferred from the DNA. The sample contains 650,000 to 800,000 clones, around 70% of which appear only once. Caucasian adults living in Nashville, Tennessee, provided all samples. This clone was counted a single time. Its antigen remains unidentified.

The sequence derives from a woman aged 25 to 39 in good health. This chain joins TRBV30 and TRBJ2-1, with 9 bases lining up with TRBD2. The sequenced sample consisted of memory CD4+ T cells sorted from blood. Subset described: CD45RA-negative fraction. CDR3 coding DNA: TGTGCCTGGAGTGCTTTAGCGGGAGCGTATAATGAGCAGTTCTTC. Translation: CAWSALAGAYNEQFF.